Following are 29 T cell receptor beta chains from one sample sequenced in a study of T cells in women clearing cervical HPV infection. Clones were sequenced by immunoSEQ multiplex PCR, and TCRdb holds only the in-frame ones, with some missing. The sample includes about 35,000 clones. Sequencing used blood buffy coat. These receptors were taken from a woman between 18 and 70 years old with a cervical HPV16 infection that either progressed to CIN3+ or cleared (not recorded which).

Comment on this clone: The read ends 3 residues shy of where the CDR3 ends; the end is completed using the germline J gene. The V call is TRBV7-2, the J call TRBJ2-3; 7 positions agree with TRBD1. CDR3 size: 14 residues. Germline CDR1 is SGHTA and CDR2 is FQGNSA. This chain's CDR3 is CASSPQGLGQPQYF. The CDR3 bases that were read are TGTGCCAGCAGCCCACAGGGGCTAGGTCAGCCG.

For this clone: The CDR3 end lies 3 residues beyond the end of the read and is filled in from the germline J gene. The rearrangement links TRBV9 to TRBJ2-1, with 8 bases matching TRBD2. This CDR3 spans 16 amino acids. In germline, CDR1 is SGDLS, CDR2 YYNGEE. V gave up 3 bases and J gave up 5 bases; unmatched junction bases: 10. The CDR3 reads CASSDSPRGGNNEQFF. CDR3 DNA (partial): TGTGCCAGCAGCGACTCACCTCGCGGGGGGAACAATGAG.

The CDR3 bases that were read are TGTGCCGCCTTGGAGGGAGGGGTGAACACTGAA. It translates to CAALEGGVNTE. In full, the CDR3 is CAALEGGVNTEAFF. V usage is TRBV28 and J usage is TRBJ1-1; D perhaps matches TRBD1 (5 bases). The read finishes 3 residues shy of the CDR3 end, and the germline J gene is used to complete it. Trimming pared 11 bases from V and 0 bases from J, leaving 16 bases between. Germline CDR1 reads MDHEN; CDR2 reads SYDVKM. The CDR3 contains 14 residues.

Concerning this clone itself: The sequenced fragment ends 3 residues before the CDR3 boundary, so the rest is inferred from the germline J gene. The chain couples TRBV29-1 to TRBJ2-3; 12 bases are a match to TRBD2. This CDR3 is 12 amino acids long. Germline-derived CDR1 and CDR2 are SQVTM and ANQGSEA. The part of the CDR3 DNA that was read is TGCAGCGTACTAGCGGGAGGAGAGACG. Its translation is CSVLAGGET. The entire CDR3 sequence reads CSVLAGGETQYF.

In the case of this clone: The CDR3 end falls 3 residues outside the read, so it is completed with the germline J gene. The chain combines TRBV28 with TRBJ2-3; 8 bases agree with TRBD2. From germline, CDR1 is MDHEN and CDR2 SYDVKM. The CDR3 loop spans 14 amino acids. Trimming at V came to 7 bases and at J to 6 bases, leaving 9 bases not matched to a gene. The covered CDR3 bases are TGTGCCAGCAATCGGGGGGGTTTGACGGATACG. It specifies CASNRGGLTDT. The complete CDR3 protein is CASNRGGLTDTQYF.

About this clone itself: The CDR3 is cut off 3 residues early in the read; its end comes from the germline J gene. The rearrangement links TRBV6-1 to TRBJ2-1; D remains unclear. V lost 3 bases, J lost 6 bases, and 9 bases lay in between. Germline V lookup: CDR1 MNHNS, CDR2 SASEGT. The CDR3 is 13 residues long. The CDR3 bases that were read are TGTGCCAGCAGTGATCGACTGGCCAATGAG. This codes for CASSDRLANE. The whole CDR3 sequence reads CASSDRLANEQFF.

As concerns this clone: The sequenced fragment ends 3 residues before the CDR3 boundary, so the rest is inferred from the germline J gene. V and J are TRBV5-6 and TRBJ2-3, with TRBD2 matching over 8 bases. The CDR3 covers 14 residues. Germline V gene lookup returns CDR1 SGHDT and CDR2 YYEEEE. V was pared by 2 bases and J by 8 bases, with 7 bases of the junction left unmatched. The CDR3 spells CASSFGSSGLTQYF. The part of the CDR3 DNA that was read is TGTGCCAGCAGCTTCGGGTCTAGCGGGCTTACG. The whole variable domain, remainder taken from reference TRBV5-6 and TRBJ2-3, is DAGVTQSPTHLIKTRGQQVTLRCSPKSGHDTVSWYQQALGQGPQFIFQYYEEEERQRGNFPDRFSGHQFPNYSSELNVNALLLGDSALYLCASSFGSSGLTQYFGPGTRLTVL.

A note on this clone: At one end, the junction sequence differs from germline, possibly due to a read error. From the germline J gene comes the end of the CDR3, since the read stops 3 residues before it. V and J are TRBV2 and TRBJ2-5; 7 bases align to TRBD1. CDR3 size: 14 residues. Germline V CDR1 and CDR2: SNHLY, FYNNEI. The CDR3 region is CASSEGTAQETQYF. The CDR3 DNA, read in part, is TGTGCCAGCAGCGAAGGGACAGCGCAAGAGACC.

On this clone: The CDR3 end lies 3 residues beyond the end of the read and is filled in from the germline J gene. The chain recombines TRBV2 with TRBJ2-3; D possibly corresponds to TRBD1 (5 bases). This CDR3 has 13 amino acids. Germline-derived CDR1 and CDR2 are SNHLY and FYNNEI. The covered CDR3 bases are TGTGCCAGCAATGTCGACAGCAATCAGCCG. Protein: CASNVDSNQP. The whole CDR3 region reads CASNVDSNQPQYF. Filled out from reference TRBV2 and TRBJ2-3, the complete variable domain reads EPEVTQTPSHQVTQMGQEVILRCVPISNHLYFYWYRQILGQKVEFLVSFYNNEISEKSEIFDDQFSVERPDGSNFTLKIRSTKLEDSAMYFCASNVDSNQPQYFGPGTRLTVL.

Worth noting for this clone: The read gets to within 3 residues of the CDR3 end, and the germline J gene fills in the rest. J is TRBJ2-2 and V is TRBV5-1, with 9 bases that match TRBD1. This CDR3 spans 15 amino acids. Trimming took 4 bases from V and 6 from J; bases not matched to a gene: 7. CDR1 SGHRS and CDR2 YFSETQ come from the germline V gene. The sequenced part of the CDR3 DNA is TGCGCCAGCAGCGGTGGGACAGGGTCGGCCGGGGAG. Translated, it gives CASSGGTGSAGE. The full CDR3 sequence reads CASSGGTGSAGELFF.

For this clone: The read terminates 3 residues ahead of where the CDR3 ends, so the germline J gene completes it. The rearrangement joins TRBV19 to TRBJ1-1; 7 bases line up with TRBD1. Trimming at V came to 5 bases and at J to 1 base, leaving 4 bases not matched to a gene. Per the germline V gene, CDR1 is LNHDA and CDR2 is SQIVND (reference sequence). CDR3 length: 14 amino acids. CDR3 DNA (partial): TGTGCCAGTAGTCGAAACAGGGGGAACACTGAA. Translation: CASSRNRGNTE. In full, the CDR3 reads CASSRNRGNTEAFF.

A remark on this clone: Read data end 3 residues before the CDR3 end; the end is taken from the germline J gene. The chain combines TRBV5-6 with TRBJ2-7; 9 nucleotides match TRBD2. The CDR3 runs to 15 residues. Germline V gives CDR1 SGHDT, CDR2 YYEEEE. J gave up 4 bases and V 0 bases, and 5 bases lay outside the gene matches. The sequenced CDR3 bases are TGTGCCAGCAGCTTGGGGGCGGGAGGGCGATACGAG. Translating gives CASSLGAGGRYE. The full CDR3 protein reads CASSLGAGGRYEQYF.

A word on this clone: Read data end 3 residues before the CDR3 end; the end is taken from the germline J gene. The V and J genes are TRBV7-8 and TRBJ1-2; D is perhaps TRBD1 (5 bases). The germline gives CDR1 SGHVS, CDR2 FQNEAQ. This CDR3 region has 13 residues. V shed 5 bases and J shed 1 base, with 8 bases lying between them. The CDR3 region is CASSQGFNYGYTF. CDR3 bases read: TGTGCCAGCAGCCAGGGCTTTAACTATGGC.

Regarding this clone: The read gets to within 3 residues of the CDR3 end, and the germline J gene fills in the rest. The rearrangement links TRBV19 to TRBJ2-3; 7 nucleotides match TRBD1. CDR1 and CDR2 from the germline V gene are LNHDA and SQIVND (reference sequence). The CDR3 spans 15 residues. Incomplete CDR3 DNA: TGTGCCACTTCCCAGGGCAGGGGGTACGGAGAGACG. Translated, it gives CATSQGRGYGET. The entire CDR3 sequence reads CATSQGRGYGETQYF.

With regard to this clone: With the read ending 3 residues before the CDR3 end, the germline J gene is used to fill in that end. This chain links TRBV20-1 with TRBJ2-7, with 7 bases that match TRBD2. V trimming: 0 bases; J trimming: 6 bases; junction bases outside the gene matches: 11. The germline CDR1 and CDR2 sequences are DFQATT and SNEGSKA (reference sequence). CDR3 length: 15 amino acids. CDR3 protein: CSARDQLLGTTEQYF. The sequenced CDR3 bases are TGCAGTGCTAGAGATCAGTTACTGGGGACTACCGAG.

The covered CDR3 bases are TGTGCCAGCACCGTCCTACCTACAACTAATGAAAAA. It codes for CASTVLPTTNEK. The CDR3, in full, reads CASTVLPTTNEKLFF. The chain joins TRBV2 to TRBJ1-4; D unclear. The read gets to within 3 residues of the CDR3 end, and the germline J gene fills in the rest. V lost 7 bases and J 0 bases, leaving 12 bases between the germline ends. The CDR3 consists of 15 residues. The germline CDR1 and CDR2 sequences are SNHLY and FYNNEI.

As concerns this clone: The read is 3 residues too short to cover the CDR3 end, so that end is filled in from the germline J gene. The chain joins TRBV28 to TRBJ2-5, with TRBD2 matching over 14 bases. The V gene end was trimmed by 8 bases and the J gene end by 0 bases; junction bases not matched to a gene: 8. Germline CDR1 and CDR2: MDHEN and SYDVKM. CDR3 length equals 17 residues. The CDR3 protein is CASVGTSGSRYQETQYF. CDR3 bases read: TGTGCCAGCGTAGGGACTAGCGGGAGTAGGTACCAAGAGACC.

A word on this clone: The read finishes 3 residues shy of the CDR3 end, and the germline J gene is used to complete it. The chain has TRBV12-3 or TRBV12-4 and TRBJ1-6; TRBD1 agrees at 7 bases. With V trimmed by 7 bases and J by 4 bases, 16 bases remained unmatched. The CDR3 has 18 residues. CDR3 DNA (partial): TGTGCCAGCACCACTGGTCAACAGGGGACTTCGTATAATTCACCC. This codes for CASTTGQQGTSYNSP. The whole CDR3 protein is CASTTGQQGTSYNSPLHF.

On this clone itself: Read sequence stops 3 residues before the CDR3 end, and the germline J gene provides the missing end. The V and J genes are TRBV5-6 and TRBJ2-2, with a weak D call TRBD2 (6 bases). The CDR3 contains 15 residues. Germline lookup yields CDR1 SGHDT and CDR2 YYEEEE. With 2 bases removed from V and 3 bases from J, the gap between germline ends came to 11 bases. The chain's CDR3 is CASSFSGTDTGELFF. The part of the CDR3 DNA that was read is TGTGCCAGCAGCTTTTCAGGGACTGACACCGGGGAG.

The part of the CDR3 DNA that was read is TGTGCCAGTAGCAACAGGGGGCTCTCCTACGAG. It yields the protein CASSNRGLSYE. In full, the CDR3 reads CASSNRGLSYEQYF. The V and J genes are TRBV19 and TRBJ2-7; 9 positions agree with TRBD1. The CDR3 is cut off 3 residues early in the read; its end comes from the germline J gene. This CDR3 is built from 14 residues. Per germline, CDR1 LNHDA and CDR2 SQIVND (reference sequence). J lost 0 bases, V lost 6 bases, and 3 bases had no gene match.

As for this clone: The observed sequence ends 3 residues before the CDR3 terminus, with the missing tail filled in from the germline J gene. The rearrangement links TRBV18 to TRBJ1-4, with 9 nucleotides matching TRBD1. Germline CDR1 and CDR2: KGHSH and LQKENI. CDR3 size: 18 residues. CDR3 sequence: CASSSQGQGFGYNSPLFF. Incomplete CDR3 DNA: TGTGCCAGCTCATCACAGGGACAGGGCTTCGGCTATAATTCACCA.

On this clone: A junction boundary mismatches the germline segment, possibly from a read error. Read data end 3 residues before the CDR3 end; the end is taken from the germline J gene. This chain links TRBV7-6 with TRBJ1-3, with a tentative D call TRBD1 (6 bases). This CDR3 is built from 13 residues. The germline gives CDR1 SGHVS, CDR2 FNYEAQ. The CDR3 loop reads CASSLALGDTIYF. CDR3 DNA (partial): TGTGCCAGCAGCTTAGCGCTGGGGGACACA. Supplemented by reference TRBV7-6 and TRBJ1-3, the full variable domain reads GAGVSQSPRYKVTKRGQDVALRCDPISGHVSLYWYRQALGQGPEFLTYFNYEAQQDKSGLPNDRFSAERPEGSISTLTIQRTEQRDSAMYRCASSLALGDTIYFGEGSWLTVV.

A remark on this clone: Read data end 3 residues before the CDR3 end; the end is taken from the germline J gene. This chain uses TRBV7-7 with TRBJ2-2; 12 bases agree with TRBD2. J lost 1 base, V lost 10 bases, and 4 bases had no gene match. The CDR3 runs 15 residues. Germline lookup yields CDR1 SSHAT and CDR2 FNYEAQ (reference sequence). The CDR3 reads CANRLAGVNTGELFF. CDR3 DNA (partial): TGTGCCAACAGACTAGCGGGAGTGAACACCGGGGAG.

To note about this clone: The CDR3 end lies 3 residues beyond the end of the read and is filled in from the germline J gene. The rearrangement joins TRBV5-1 to TRBJ2-5; 8 bases match TRBD2. The CDR3 covers 14 residues. Germline V gene lookup returns CDR1 SGHRS and CDR2 YFSETQ. V lost 2 bases, J lost 3 bases, and 3 bases stayed unmatched. Partial CDR3 DNA: TGCGCCAGCAGCTTCGGGGGGGCCAAAGAGACC. Translation gives CASSFGGAKET. Given in full, the CDR3 is CASSFGGAKETQYF.

Concerning this clone: The read is 3 residues too short to cover the CDR3 end, so that end is filled in from the germline J gene. This chain links TRBV5-1 with TRBJ2-2; maybe TRBD1 (6 bases). Trimming cost V 4 bases and J 1 base, with 8 bases left between them. The CDR3 covers 14 residues. The germline gives CDR1 SGHRS, CDR2 YFSETQ. The CDR3 region is CASSGGLNTGELFF. Partial CDR3 DNA: TGCGCCAGCAGCGGGGGCCTGAACACCGGGGAG.

Worth noting for this clone: Coverage ceases 3 residues before the CDR3 finishes, and the germline J gene fills in the end. J is TRBJ2-5 and V is TRBV7-3; 7 positions match TRBD1. The CDR3 covers 15 residues. Germline V CDR1 and CDR2: SGHTA, FQGTGA. After removal of 1 base from V and 2 bases from J, the junction contained 4 bases not matched to a gene. CDR3 bases read: TGTGCCAGCAGCTTAAGTTCGGACAGGCAAGAGACC. This sequence encodes CASSLSSDRQET. The full CDR3 is CASSLSSDRQETQYF.

On this clone itself: The read terminates 3 residues before the CDR3 end, so the remaining end is supplied by the germline J gene. The chain has TRBV29-1 and TRBJ1-5; TRBD1 matches at 8 bases. The CDR3 runs 12 residues. Germline loops: CDR1 SQVTM, CDR2 ANQGSEA. The V gene end was trimmed by 4 bases and the J gene end by 5 bases; junction bases not matched to a gene: 1. Partial CDR3 DNA: TGCAGCGTTGGACAGGGGTATCAGCCC. It is translated as CSVGQGYQP. The CDR3 in full is CSVGQGYQPQHF.

Points on this clone: Read sequence stops 3 residues before the CDR3 end, and the germline J gene provides the missing end. This sequence joins TRBV15 and TRBJ2-3; 8 bases are shared with TRBD1. Germline CDR1 reads LNHNV; CDR2 reads YYDKDF (reference sequence). Trimming cost V 1 base and J 0 bases; bases outside gene matches: 3. The CDR3 length is 16 residues. CDR3 bases read: TGTGCCACCAGCAGAGGTCGGACAGGGAGCACAGATACG. Its translation: CATSRGRTGSTDT. The CDR3 in full is CATSRGRTGSTDTQYF. Full variable domain (outside the CDR3, taken from reference TRBV15 and TRBJ2-3): DAMVIQNPRYQVTQFGKPVTLSCSQTLNHNVMYWYQQKSSQAPKLLFHYYDKDFNNEADTPDNFQSRRPNTSFCFLDIRSPGLGDTAMYLCATSRGRTGSTDTQYFGPGTRLTVL.

Points on this clone: The sequence runs out 3 residues before the end of the CDR3; the remainder is reconstructed from the germline J gene. The chain recombines TRBV6-1 with TRBJ2-5; 7 bases agree with TRBD1. The CDR3 sequence is 16 residues long. The germline gives CDR1 MNHNS, CDR2 SASEGT. J lost 1 base, V lost 1 base, and 6 bases had no gene match. Incomplete CDR3 DNA: TGTGCCAGCAGTGAAGGGCTGACAGGGCCCCAAGAGACC. Translated: CASSEGLTGPQET. The full-length CDR3 reads as CASSEGLTGPQETQYF.